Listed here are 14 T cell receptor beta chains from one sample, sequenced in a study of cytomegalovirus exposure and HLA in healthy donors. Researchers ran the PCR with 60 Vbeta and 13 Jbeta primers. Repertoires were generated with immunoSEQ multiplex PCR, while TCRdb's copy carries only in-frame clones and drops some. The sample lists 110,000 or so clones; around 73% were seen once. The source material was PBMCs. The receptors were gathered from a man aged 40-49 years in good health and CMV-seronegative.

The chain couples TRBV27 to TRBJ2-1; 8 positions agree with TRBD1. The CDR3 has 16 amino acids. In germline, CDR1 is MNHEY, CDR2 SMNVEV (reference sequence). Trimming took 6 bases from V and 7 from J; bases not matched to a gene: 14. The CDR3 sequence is CASSGRTGSSRNEQFF. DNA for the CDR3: TGTGCCAGCAGCGGACGGACAGGGAGCTCAAGGAATGAGCAGTTCTTC.

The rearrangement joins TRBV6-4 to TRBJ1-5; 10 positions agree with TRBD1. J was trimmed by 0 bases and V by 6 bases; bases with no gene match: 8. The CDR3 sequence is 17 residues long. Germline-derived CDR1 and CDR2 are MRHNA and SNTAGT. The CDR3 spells CASSLTGGEYSNQPQHF. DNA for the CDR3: TGTGCCAGCAGCCTGACAGGGGGCGAGTATAGCAATCAGCCCCAGCATTTT.

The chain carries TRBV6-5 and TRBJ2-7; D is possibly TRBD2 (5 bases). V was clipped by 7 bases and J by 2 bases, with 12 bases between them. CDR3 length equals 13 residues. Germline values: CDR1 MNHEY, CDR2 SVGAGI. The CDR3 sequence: CASTAGNTYEQYF. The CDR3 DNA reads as TGTGCCAGCACGGCCGGGAACACCTACGAGCAGTACTTC.

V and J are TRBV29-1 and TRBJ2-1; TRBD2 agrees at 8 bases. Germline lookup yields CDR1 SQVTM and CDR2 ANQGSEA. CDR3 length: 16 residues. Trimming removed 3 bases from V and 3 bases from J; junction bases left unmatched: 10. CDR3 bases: TGCAGCGTTGAGCTATCAGCGGGGGTCATCTACAATGAGCAGTTCTTC. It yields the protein CSVELSAGVIYNEQFF.

The CDR3 nucleotides are TGTGCCAGCAGTGACCGGGACTTATACACCGGGGAGCTGTTTTTT. The encoded protein is CASSDRDLYTGELFF. The gene calls are TRBV6-6 and TRBJ2-2; possible D gene TRBD2, 6 bases. V was clipped by 5 bases and J by 3 bases, with 13 bases between them. Per germline, CDR1 MNHNY and CDR2 SVGAGI (reference sequence). The CDR3 is made up of 15 amino acids.

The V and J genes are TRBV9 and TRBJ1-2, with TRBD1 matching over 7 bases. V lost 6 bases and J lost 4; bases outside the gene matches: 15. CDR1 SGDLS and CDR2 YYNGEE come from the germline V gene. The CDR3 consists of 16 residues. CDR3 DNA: TGTGCCAGCAACGCCCAGCCGACAGGGCCCAGCTATGGCTACACCTTC. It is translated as CASNAQPTGPSYGYTF.

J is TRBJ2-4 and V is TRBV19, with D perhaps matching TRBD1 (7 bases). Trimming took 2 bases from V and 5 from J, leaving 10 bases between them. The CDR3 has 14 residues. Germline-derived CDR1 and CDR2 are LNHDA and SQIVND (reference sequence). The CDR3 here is CASSIQGGQNIQYF. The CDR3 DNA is TGTGCCAGTAGTATACAGGGGGGCCAAAACATTCAGTACTTC.

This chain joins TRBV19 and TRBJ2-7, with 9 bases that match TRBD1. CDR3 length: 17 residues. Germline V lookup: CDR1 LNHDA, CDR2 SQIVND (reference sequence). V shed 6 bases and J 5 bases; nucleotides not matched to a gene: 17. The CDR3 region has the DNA TGTGCCAGTAGCACCCGTTTCGCCCCGGACAGGGGTGACGAGCAGTACTTC. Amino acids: CASSTRFAPDRGDEQYF. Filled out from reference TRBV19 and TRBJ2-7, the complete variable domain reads DGGITQSPKYLFRKEGQNVTLSCEQNLNHDAMYWYRQDPGQGLRLIYYSQIVNDFQKGDIAEGYSVSREKKESFPLTVTSAQKNPTAFYLCASSTRFAPDRGDEQYFGPGTRLTVT.

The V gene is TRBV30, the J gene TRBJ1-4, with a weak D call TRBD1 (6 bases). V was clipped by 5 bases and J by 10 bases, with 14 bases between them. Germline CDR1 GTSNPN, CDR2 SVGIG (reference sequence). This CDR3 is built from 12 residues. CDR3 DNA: TGTGCCTGGGACTCAGGGGCTGGAAAACTGTTTTTT. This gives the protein CAWDSGAGKLFF.

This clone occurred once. The CDR3 sequence: CASRLAGGRTGELFF. CDR3 DNA: TGTGCCAGTCGACTAGCGGGGGGGCGCACCGGGGAGCTGTTTTTT. V is TRBV19 and J is TRBJ2-2; TRBD2 matches 14 bases. Looked up from germline, CDR1 is LNHDA and CDR2 is SQIVND (reference sequence). The CDR3 is 15 residues long. The trim removed 8 bases at V and 4 bases at J, leaving 3 bases unmatched.

CDR3 in DNA: TGCGCCAGCAGCCCCACGGGCACAGATACGCAGTATTTT. The encoded protein is CASSPTGTDTQYF. The chain couples TRBV5-1 to TRBJ2-3, with D hard to call. The V and J ends lost 4 bases and 1 base respectively, with 7 bases between them. The V gene's germline CDR1 is SGHRS and CDR2 YFSETQ. The CDR3 runs to 13 residues.

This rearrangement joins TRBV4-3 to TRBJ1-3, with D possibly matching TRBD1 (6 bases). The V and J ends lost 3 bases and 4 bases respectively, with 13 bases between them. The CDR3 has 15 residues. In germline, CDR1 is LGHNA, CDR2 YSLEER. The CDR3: CASSQGAILGNTIYF. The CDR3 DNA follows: TGCGCCAGCAGCCAGGGGGCTATCCTCGGAAACACCATATATTTT.

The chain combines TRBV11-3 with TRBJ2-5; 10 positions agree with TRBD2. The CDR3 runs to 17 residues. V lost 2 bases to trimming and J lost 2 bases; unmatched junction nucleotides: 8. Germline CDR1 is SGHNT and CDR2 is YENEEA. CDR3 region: CASSLFHSGGGQETQYF. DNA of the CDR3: TGTGCCAGCAGCTTATTTCACAGCGGGGGGGGACAAGAGACCCAGTACTTC.

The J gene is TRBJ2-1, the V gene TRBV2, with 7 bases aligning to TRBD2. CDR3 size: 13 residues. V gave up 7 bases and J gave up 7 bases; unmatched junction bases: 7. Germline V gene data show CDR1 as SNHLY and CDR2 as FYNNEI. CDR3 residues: CASKLGEGNEQFF. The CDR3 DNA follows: TGTGCCAGCAAGCTAGGGGAGGGAAATGAGCAGTTCTTC.